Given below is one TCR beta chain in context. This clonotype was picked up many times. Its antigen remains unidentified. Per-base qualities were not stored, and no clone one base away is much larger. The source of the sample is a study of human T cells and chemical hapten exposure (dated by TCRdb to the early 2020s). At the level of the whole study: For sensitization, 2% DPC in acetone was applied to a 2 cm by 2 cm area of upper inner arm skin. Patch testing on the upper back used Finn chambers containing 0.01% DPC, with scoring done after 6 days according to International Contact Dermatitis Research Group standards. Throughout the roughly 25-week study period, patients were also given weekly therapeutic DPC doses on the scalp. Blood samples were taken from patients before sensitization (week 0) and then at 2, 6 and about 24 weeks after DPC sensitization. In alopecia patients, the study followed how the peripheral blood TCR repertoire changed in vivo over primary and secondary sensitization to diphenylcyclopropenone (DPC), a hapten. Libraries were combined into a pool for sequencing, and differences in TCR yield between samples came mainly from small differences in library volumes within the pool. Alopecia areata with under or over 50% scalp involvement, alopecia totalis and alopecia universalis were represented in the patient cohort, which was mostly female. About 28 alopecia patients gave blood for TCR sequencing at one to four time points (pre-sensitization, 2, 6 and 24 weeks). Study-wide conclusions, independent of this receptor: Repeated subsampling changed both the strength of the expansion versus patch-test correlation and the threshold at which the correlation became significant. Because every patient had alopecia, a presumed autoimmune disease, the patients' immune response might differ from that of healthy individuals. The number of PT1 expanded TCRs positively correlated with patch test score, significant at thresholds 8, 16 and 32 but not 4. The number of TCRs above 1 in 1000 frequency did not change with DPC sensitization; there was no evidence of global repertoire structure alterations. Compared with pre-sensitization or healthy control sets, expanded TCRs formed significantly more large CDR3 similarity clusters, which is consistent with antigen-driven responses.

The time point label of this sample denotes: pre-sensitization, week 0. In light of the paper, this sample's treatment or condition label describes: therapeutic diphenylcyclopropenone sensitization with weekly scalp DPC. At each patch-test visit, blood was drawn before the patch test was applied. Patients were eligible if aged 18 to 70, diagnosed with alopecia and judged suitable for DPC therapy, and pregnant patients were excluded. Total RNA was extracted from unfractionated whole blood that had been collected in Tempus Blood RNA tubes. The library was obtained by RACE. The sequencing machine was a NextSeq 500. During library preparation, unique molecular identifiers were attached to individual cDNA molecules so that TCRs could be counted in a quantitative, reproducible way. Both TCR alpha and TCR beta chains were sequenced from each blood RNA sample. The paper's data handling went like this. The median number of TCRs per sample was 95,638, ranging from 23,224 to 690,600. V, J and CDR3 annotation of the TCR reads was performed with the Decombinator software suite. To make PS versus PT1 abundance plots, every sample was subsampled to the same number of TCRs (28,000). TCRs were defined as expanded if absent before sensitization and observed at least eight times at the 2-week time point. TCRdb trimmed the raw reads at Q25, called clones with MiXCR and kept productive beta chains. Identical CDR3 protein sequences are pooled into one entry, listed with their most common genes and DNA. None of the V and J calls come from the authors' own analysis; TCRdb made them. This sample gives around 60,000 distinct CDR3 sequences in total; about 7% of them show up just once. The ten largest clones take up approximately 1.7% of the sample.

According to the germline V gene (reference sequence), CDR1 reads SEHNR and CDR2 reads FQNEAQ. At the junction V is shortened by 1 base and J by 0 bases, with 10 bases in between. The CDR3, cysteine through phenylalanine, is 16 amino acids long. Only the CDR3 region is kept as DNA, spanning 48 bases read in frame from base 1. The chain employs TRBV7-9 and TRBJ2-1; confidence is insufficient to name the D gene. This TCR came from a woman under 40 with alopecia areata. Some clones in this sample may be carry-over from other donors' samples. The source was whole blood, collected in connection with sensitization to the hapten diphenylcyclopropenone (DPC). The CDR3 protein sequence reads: CASSLVVASSYNEQFF. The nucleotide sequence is TGTGCCAGCAGCTTAGTGGTGGCGAGCTCCTACAATGAGCAGTTCTTC.